The 12 T cell receptor beta chains below all came from one sample that was sequenced in a study of shared clonotypes between healthy human individuals. Profiling relied on immunoSEQ multiplex PCR, and the TCRdb table lists in-frame clones only, not all of them. The table shows about 2,100,000 clones, with about 92% occurring only once. CD8 cells regarded as naive lacked CD45RO, were positively chosen for CCR7, and omitted terminally differentiated effector memory CD45RA+ cells. The sample comprised naive CD8+ T cells from PBMCs. Source of these receptors: a man younger than 30 in good health. Some clones in this sample may be carry-over from other donors' samples.

The V gene is TRBV7-9, the J gene TRBJ2-5; no definite D call. V was cut by 5 bases and J by 5 bases, with 12 bases left in between. The germline CDR1 and CDR2 sequences are SEHNR and FQNEAQ (reference sequence). This CDR3 is built from 13 residues. In nucleotides, the CDR3 is TGTGCCAGCAGCCCCCGTCGGGTGGAGACCCAGTACTTC. This encodes CASSPRRVETQYF. Supplemented by reference TRBV7-9 and TRBJ2-5, the full variable domain reads DTGVSQNPRHKITKRGQNVTFRCDPISEHNRLYWYRQTLGQGPEFLTYFQNEAQLEKSRLLSDRFSAERPKGSFSTLEIQRTEQGDSAMYLCASSPRRVETQYFGPGTRLLVL.

The rearrangement links TRBV5-1 to TRBJ1-1; D unclear. V was cut by 5 bases and J by 5 bases, with 13 bases left in between. The germline V gene encodes CDR1 SGHRS and CDR2 YFSETQ. This CDR3 is built from 13 residues. CDR3 amino acids: CASRPDIGTEAFF. As DNA, the CDR3 is TGCGCCAGCAGACCAGACATCGGTACTGAAGCTTTCTTT.

This rearrangement joins TRBV6-5 to TRBJ2-7; TRBD2 aligns across 9 bases. Trimming at V came to 5 bases and at J to 4 bases, leaving 9 bases not matched to a gene. CDR3 length: 15 residues. Germline-derived CDR1 and CDR2 are MNHEY and SVGAGI. CDR3 residues: CASSLRLAVPYEQYF. CDR3 bases: TGTGCCAGCAGTCTCCGACTAGCGGTCCCTTACGAGCAGTACTTC.

This sequence joins TRBV5-4 and TRBJ2-5; 8 nucleotides align to TRBD1. The V segment lost 4 bases and the J segment 5 bases; nucleotides outside the gene matches: 13. CDR3 length: 16 residues. CDR1 is SGHNT, CDR2 YYREEE, per germline (reference sequence). The CDR3, as DNA: TGTGCCAGCAGCCCACAAACGACAGGGGCGTTGGAGACCCAGTACTTC. Residues: CASSPQTTGALETQYF.

V is TRBV7-6 and J is TRBJ2-1, with D possibly being TRBD2 (5 bases). V gave up 2 bases and J gave up 0 bases, with 11 bases separating them. Germline CDR1 reads SGHVS; CDR2 reads FNYEAQ. This CDR3 has 16 residues. DNA for the CDR3: TGTGCCAGCAGCTTAAGAGCGGAGAGCTCCTACAATGAGCAGTTCTTC. It is translated as CASSLRAESSYNEQFF.

The chain recombines TRBV18 with TRBJ2-7; D might be TRBD2 (6 bases). This CDR3 spans 13 amino acids. Trimming took 4 bases from V and 0 from J, leaving 7 bases between them. From germline, CDR1 is KGHSH and CDR2 LQKENI. The CDR3 DNA reads as TGTGCCAGCTCACGGGACTCCTCCTACGAGCAGTACTTC. This codes for CASSRDSSYEQYF.

The chain combines TRBV11-2 with TRBJ2-1; D call uncertain. This CDR3 spans 13 amino acids. The germline V gene has CDR1 SGHAT and CDR2 FQNNGV. Trimming took off 3 bases at V and 0 bases at J, with 3 bases between the two ends. The CDR3 DNA follows: TGTGCCAGCAGCTTTTTCTCCTACAATGAGCAGTTCTTC. Translating it yields CASSFFSYNEQFF. Looking up the rest from reference TRBV11-2 and TRBJ2-1 gives the full variable domain: EAGVAQSPRYKIIEKRQSVAFWCNPISGHATLYWYQQILGQGPKLLIQFQNNGVVDDSQLPKDRFSAERLKGVDSTLKIQPAKLEDSAVYLCASSFFSYNEQFFGPGTRLTVL.

The V call is TRBV28, the J call TRBJ2-7; D not resolved. CDR3 length equals 15 residues. V gave up 4 bases and J gave up 4 bases, with 17 bases separating them. The germline V gene encodes CDR1 MDHEN and CDR2 SYDVKM. CDR3 in DNA: TGTGCCAGCAGTTACCCCCCCAGACTGAAATACGAGCAGTACTTC. This codes for CASSYPPRLKYEQYF.

The chain uses TRBV27 and TRBJ2-3; D is perhaps TRBD1 or TRBD2 (5 bases each). In germline, CDR1 is MNHEY, CDR2 SMNVEV (reference sequence). The CDR3 consists of 15 residues. Deletions cut 6 bases from V and 0 bases from J, with 13 bases between. This CDR3 is CASSSGTISTDTQYF. The CDR3 nucleotides read TGTGCCAGCAGCTCCGGGACGATAAGCACAGATACGCAGTATTTT.

This chain connects TRBV27 to TRBJ1-1; TRBD1 matches 7 bases. J was trimmed by 0 bases and V by 7 bases; bases with no gene match: 8. This CDR3 is built from 15 residues. The germline CDR1 and CDR2 sequences are MNHEY and SMNVEV (reference sequence). The CDR3 DNA follows: TGTGCCAGCAAACTACAGGGGTCTCTGAACACTGAAGCTTTCTTT. Translated, it gives CASKLQGSLNTEAFF.

The CDR3 region has the DNA TGTGCCAGCAGCTTAGCTTTTCGGTCGGGGTTAGATACGCAGTATTTT. It translates to CASSLAFRSGLDTQYF. This sequence joins TRBV7-2 and TRBJ2-3, with a possible D match to TRBD2 (5 bases). The CDR3 covers 16 residues. Germline V CDR1 and CDR2: SGHTA, FQGNSA. V lost 0 bases and J 5 bases, leaving 15 bases between the germline ends.

CDR3 nucleotides: TGTGCCAGCAGCCAAGAATTCGTCGGGACAGGGGTCAATGAGCAGTTCTTC. Translating it yields CASSQEFVGTGVNEQFF. This chain connects TRBV14 to TRBJ2-1; 10 bases line up with TRBD1. V trimming: 0 bases; J trimming: 6 bases; junction bases outside the gene matches: 8. The CDR3 extends over 17 amino acids. The germline V gene encodes CDR1 SGHDN and CDR2 FVKESK.